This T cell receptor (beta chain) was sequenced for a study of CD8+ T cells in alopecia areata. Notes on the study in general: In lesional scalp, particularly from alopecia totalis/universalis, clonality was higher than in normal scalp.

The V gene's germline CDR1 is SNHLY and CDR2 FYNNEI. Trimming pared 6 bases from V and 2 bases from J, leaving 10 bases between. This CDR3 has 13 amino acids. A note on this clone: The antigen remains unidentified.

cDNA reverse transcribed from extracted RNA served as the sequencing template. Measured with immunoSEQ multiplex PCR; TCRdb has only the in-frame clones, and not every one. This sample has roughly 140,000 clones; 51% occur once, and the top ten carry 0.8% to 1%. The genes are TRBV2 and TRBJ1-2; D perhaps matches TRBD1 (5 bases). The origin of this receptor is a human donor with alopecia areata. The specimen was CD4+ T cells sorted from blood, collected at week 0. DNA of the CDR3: TGTGCCAGCAGCGCTACAGGCAACTATGGCTACACCTTC. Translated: CASSATGNYGYTF. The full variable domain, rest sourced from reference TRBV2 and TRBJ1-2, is EPEVTQTPSHQVTQMGQEVILRCVPISNHLYFYWYRQILGQKVEFLVSFYNNEISEKSEIFDDQFSVERPDGSNFTLKIRSTKLEDSAMYFCASSATGNYGYTFGSGTRLTVV.